The following is a TCR beta chain sequence with its context. Its antigen is currently unknown. This sample stems from a study of PD-L1 blockade in urothelial cancer. Points from the study as a whole: Tumor-associated blood clones were expanded more by durable-benefit patients at 3 weeks.

Produced via immunoSEQ multiplex PCR; TCRdb's table is partial and in-frame only. The sample shows about 52,000 clones, more than 75% of them seen only once. V was clipped by 2 bases and J by 4 bases; unmatched bases: 3. Germline CDR1 MRHNA, CDR2 SNTAGT. The CDR3 length is 14 residues. Time point described: pretreatment peripheral blood. Sequencing was performed on PBMCs, taken around atezolizumab (anti-PD-L1) treatment. The TCR originated in a man aged 45 to 65 with urothelial cancer. The chain has TRBV6-4 and TRBJ2-3; TRBD2 matches 7 bases. The CDR3 region is CASSDGSGSDTQYF. The CDR3 coding sequence is TGTGCCAGCAGTGACGGTAGCGGGTCAGATACGCAGTATTTT.